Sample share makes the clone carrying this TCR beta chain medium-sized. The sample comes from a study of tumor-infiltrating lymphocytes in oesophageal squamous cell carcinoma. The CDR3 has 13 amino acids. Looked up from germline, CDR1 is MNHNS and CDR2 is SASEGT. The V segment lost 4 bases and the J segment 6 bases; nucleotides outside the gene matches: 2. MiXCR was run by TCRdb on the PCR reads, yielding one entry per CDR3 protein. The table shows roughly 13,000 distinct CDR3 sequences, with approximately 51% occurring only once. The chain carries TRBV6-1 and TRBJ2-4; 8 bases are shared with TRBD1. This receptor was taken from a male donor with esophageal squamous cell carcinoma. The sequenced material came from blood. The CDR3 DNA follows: TGTGCCAGCAGTGGGACAGGGATAAACATTCAGTACTTC. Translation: CASSGTGINIQYF.